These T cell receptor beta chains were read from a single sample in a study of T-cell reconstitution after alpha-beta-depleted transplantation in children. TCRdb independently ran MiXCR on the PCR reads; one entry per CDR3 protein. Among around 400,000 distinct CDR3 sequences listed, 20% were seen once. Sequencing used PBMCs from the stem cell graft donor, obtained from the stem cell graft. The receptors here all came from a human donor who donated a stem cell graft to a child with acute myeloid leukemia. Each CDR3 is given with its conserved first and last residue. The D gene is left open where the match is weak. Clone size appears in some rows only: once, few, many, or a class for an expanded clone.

CSARGGSVNYGYTF	TGCAGTGCTAGGGGGGGCAGCGTAAACTATGGCTACACCTTC	many	TRBV20-1	TRBJ1-2	NA
CASSLQTSGSYEQYF	TGTGCCAGCAGCTTACAAACTAGCGGGAGCTACGAGCAGTACTTC	NA	TRBV7-8	TRBJ2-7	TRBD2
CASSSGRGFYNEQFF	TGTGCCAGCAGTTCCGGCCGGGGGTTTTACAATGAGCAGTTCTTC	many	TRBV6-5	TRBJ2-1	NA
CATSDGPSSSYEQYF	TGTGCCACCAGTGATGGCCCCTCAAGCTCCTACGAGCAGTACTTC	NA	TRBV24-1	TRBJ2-7	NA
CASSGDRSYEQYF	TGCGCCAGCAGTGGGGACAGGTCCTACGAGCAGTACTTC	many	TRBV10-1	TRBJ2-7	TRBD1
CASSMLGAGEQYF	TGTGCCAGCAGCATGTTAGGGGCGGGCGAGCAGTACTTC	NA	TRBV6-6	TRBJ2-7	NA
CASSYGDNYGYTF	TGCGCCAGCAGCTACGGCGACAACTATGGCTACACCTTC	NA	TRBV5-1	TRBJ1-2	NA
CASSATGPTEAFF	TGTGCCAGCAGCGCGACAGGGCCCACTGAAGCTTTCTTT	NA	TRBV3-1	TRBJ1-1	TRBD1
CASSQDRVGSYNEQFF	TGCGCCAGCAGCCAAGATCGGGTAGGTTCGTACAATGAGCAGTTCTTC	once	TRBV4-1	TRBJ2-1	NA
CASSLGTDRLMNTEAFF	TGTGCCAGCAGCTTAGGGACAGACCGATTAATGAACACTGAAGCTTTCTTT	few	TRBV7-7	TRBJ1-1	NA
CASSQAVQEGTEAFF	TGCGCCAGCAGCCAAGCTGTCCAAGAGGGCACTGAAGCTTTCTTT	NA	TRBV4-1	TRBJ1-1	NA
CASSYSASKYGYTF	TGTGCCAGCAGTTACTCGGCCTCAAAGTATGGCTACACCTTC	NA	TRBV6-5	TRBJ1-2	NA
CASSLGGQGEAFF	TGCGCCAGCAGCTTGGGGGGGCAAGGTGAAGCTTTCTTT	NA	TRBV5-1	TRBJ1-1	NA
CASSNPGQGYEQYF	TGCGCCAGCAGCAATCCGGGACAGGGGTACGAGCAGTACTTC	NA	TRBV5-1	TRBJ2-7	TRBD1
CASSFLDSNQPQHF	TGTGCCAGCAGTTTCCTCGACAGCAATCAGCCCCAGCATTTT	few	TRBV12-3/TRBV12-4	TRBJ1-5	NA
CASIGDYEQYF	TGTGCCAGCATCGGGGACTACGAGCAGTACTTC	NA	TRBV7-9	TRBJ2-7	NA
CASSPQLIDRNTEAFF	TGTGCCAGCTCACCACAGTTAATTGACAGGAACACTGAAGCTTTCTTT	few	TRBV18	TRBJ1-1	NA
CASSFYGTTYEQYF	TGTGCCAGCAGTTTTTACGGGACAACCTACGAGCAGTACTTC	NA	TRBV28	TRBJ2-7	NA
CSVGAAGGANTEAFF	TGCAGCGTTGGCGCGGCAGGGGGCGCGAACACTGAAGCTTTCTTT	many	TRBV29-1	TRBJ1-1	TRBD1
CASSPQRLAGVGELFF	TGTGCCAGCAGTCCCCAACGACTAGCGGGAGTTGGGGAGCTGTTTTTT	NA	TRBV28	TRBJ2-2	TRBD2
CASSSLASSTDTQYF	TGTGCCAGCAGTTCACTAGCGTCAAGCACAGATACGCAGTATTTT	NA	TRBV27	TRBJ2-3	TRBD2
CASSLEGGGSNQPQHF	TGCGCCAGCAGCTTGGAGGGGGGAGGTAGCAATCAGCCCCAGCATTTT	few	TRBV5-1	TRBJ1-5	NA
CASSFYGYEQYF	TGTGCCAGCAGTTTTTACGGCTACGAGCAGTACTTC	NA	TRBV5-6	TRBJ2-7	NA
CASSFNPGYNEQFF	TGTGCCAGCAGCTTCAACCCGGGTTACAATGAGCAGTTCTTC	NA	TRBV5-6	TRBJ2-1	NA
CASSLEVLDRGNYEQYF	TGTGCCAGCAGTTTAGAGGTGCTTGACAGGGGAAACTACGAGCAGTACTTC	NA	TRBV12-3/TRBV12-4	TRBJ2-7	TRBD1
CASSVTGKETQYF	TGTGCCAGCAGCGTCACAGGGAAAGAGACCCAGTACTTC	few	TRBV4-2	TRBJ2-5	NA
CASSPRGGGSSYNEQFF	TGTGCCAGTAGTCCCAGGGGGGGCGGGAGCTCCTACAATGAGCAGTTCTTC	few	TRBV19	TRBJ2-1	NA
CASSQEGGTGGQDTQYF	TGTGCCAGCAGCCAAGAAGGCGGGACGGGAGGGCAAGATACGCAGTATTTT	NA	TRBV4-2	TRBJ2-3	TRBD2